These 28 T cell receptor beta chains share one sample of origin, sequenced in a study of blood T cell repertoires in COVID-19. TCRdb's table, derived via immunoSEQ multiplex PCR, lists solely in-frame clones and lacks some. The profile shows 200,000 to 300,000 clones, 86% of them singletons. Sequenced sample: peripheral blood. Receptors originate from a man aged 30 to 45 with active or convalescent COVID-19.

This chain joins TRBV30 and TRBJ1-5; 9 positions agree with TRBD1. This CDR3 has 14 amino acids. CDR1 and CDR2 (germline): GTSNPN, SVGIG (reference sequence). After removal of 5 bases from V and 2 bases from J, the junction contained 4 bases not matched to a gene. The CDR3 coding sequence is TGTGCCTGGGCCCGGGACAGGGGCAATCAGCCCCAGCATTTT. Its translation: CAWARDRGNQPQHF.

This clone was observed a single time. The chain is built from TRBV11-2 and TRBJ2-3; 8 bases align to TRBD1. Germline CDR1 reads SGHAT; CDR2 reads FQNNGV. The CDR3 runs 15 residues. V shed 3 bases, J shed 2 bases, and the junction held 4 bases outside the gene matches. The CDR3 sequence: CASSFQGAVTDTQYF. CDR3 nucleotide sequence: TGTGCCAGCAGCTTTCAGGGGGCAGTCACAGATACGCAGTATTTT.

The chain recombines TRBV5-8 with TRBJ1-5; no firm D call. The V and J ends lost 2 bases and 0 bases respectively, with 6 bases between them. This CDR3 has 14 amino acids. Germline V CDR1 and CDR2: SGHTS, YDEGEE. The CDR3 is CASSLHYSNQPQHF. The CDR3 region has the DNA TGTGCCAGCAGCTTACATTATAGCAATCAGCCCCAGCATTTT.

Note on this clone: Compared with germline, one end of the junction differs, possibly owing to a read error. The chain couples TRBV2 to TRBJ1-1, with D possibly being TRBD1 (5 bases). The V gene's germline CDR1 is SNHLY and CDR2 FYNNEI. The CDR3 spans 12 residues. The CDR3 DNA is TGTGCCAGTACCGGACAAACCACTAAAGCTTTCTTT. Its translation: CASTGQTTKAFF.

The V gene is TRBV11-3, the J gene TRBJ2-3; D remains ambiguous. The CDR3 extends over 14 amino acids. The germline V and J ends were trimmed by 5 bases and 5 bases, with 14 bases remaining between them. Germline V lookup: CDR1 SGHNT, CDR2 YENEEA. CDR3 bases: TGTGCCAGCAGCCCATACGACGCTAGAGATACGCAGTATTTT. It specifies CASSPYDARDTQYF. Full variable domain (outside the CDR3, taken from reference TRBV11-3 and TRBJ2-3): EAGVVQSPRYKIIEKKQPVAFWCNPISGHNTLYWYLQNLGQGPELLIRYENEEAVDDSQLPKDRFSAERLKGVDSTLKIQPAELGDSAVYLCASSPYDARDTQYFGPGTRLTVL.

CDR3 region: CASSYDNPSSYEQYF. CDR3 in DNA: TGTGCCAGCAGTTACGACAACCCGAGCTCCTACGAGCAGTACTTC. The chain employs TRBV6-5 and TRBJ2-7; the D is unclear. Germline loops: CDR1 MNHEY, CDR2 SVGAGI. V lost 2 bases and J 0 bases, leaving 11 bases between the germline ends. The length of the CDR3 is 15 residues.

This sequence joins TRBV7-2 and TRBJ1-1; perhaps TRBD1 as D (6 bases). CDR3 size: 16 residues. With 1 base removed from V and 0 bases from J, the gap between germline ends came to 12 bases. Germline CDR1 reads SGHTA; CDR2 reads FQGNSA. CDR3 nucleotide sequence: TGTGCCAGCAGCTTAGTGACAGGACTTATGAACACTGAAGCTTTCTTT. Its protein product is CASSLVTGLMNTEAFF.

The rearrangement uses TRBV7-8 and TRBJ2-7; tentative D call: TRBD1 (6 bases). The ends were cut back, 4 bases at V and 1 base at J, with 8 bases in the middle. The germline V gene has CDR1 SGHVS and CDR2 FQNEAQ. The CDR3 runs 13 residues. The CDR3, as DNA: TGTGCCAGCAGCTATGGGACATCCTACGAGCAGTACTTC. Translating it yields CASSYGTSYEQYF.

The rearrangement uses TRBV30 and TRBJ2-1; TRBD2 matches at 7 bases. With 4 bases clipped from V and 3 bases from J, the junction kept 9 bases outside the gene matches. Germline assignment: CDR1 GTSNPN and CDR2 SVGIG (reference sequence). The CDR3 runs 15 residues. Here the CDR3 reads CAWTRGGVRYNEQFF. CDR3 bases: TGTGCCTGGACCCGGGGAGGGGTGCGCTACAATGAGCAGTTCTTC.

The chain uses TRBV18 and TRBJ2-5; 7 nucleotides agree with TRBD2. Losses at the gene ends were 2 bases for V and 3 bases for J; bases not matched to a gene: 6. Germline CDR1 reads KGHSH; CDR2 reads LQKENI. The CDR3 covers 15 residues. CDR3 loop: CASSPATGGKETQYF. CDR3 in DNA: TGTGCCAGCTCACCAGCCACCGGGGGGAAAGAGACCCAGTACTTC.

The chain is built from TRBV6-1 and TRBJ1-3; possible D gene TRBD1, 5 bases. The CDR3 has 16 amino acids. CDR1 is MNHNS, CDR2 SASEGT, per germline. The V end lost 1 base, the J end lost 0 bases, and 10 bases lay between the germline ends. The CDR3 DNA is TGTGCCAGCAGTGAAGGATGGGGCTCCTCTGGAAACACCATATATTTT. Translated: CASSEGWGSSGNTIYF.

V usage is TRBV2 and J usage is TRBJ2-7; a weak D match, TRBD1 (6 bases). This CDR3 comprises 15 residues. Germline CDR1 reads SNHLY; CDR2 reads FYNNEI. Trimming took 3 bases from V and 3 from J, leaving 15 bases between them. CDR3 in amino acids: CASSETGETFYEQYF. The CDR3 DNA follows: TGTGCCAGCAGTGAGACAGGCGAGACCTTCTACGAGCAGTACTTC. Supplemented by reference TRBV2 and TRBJ2-7, the full variable domain reads EPEVTQTPSHQVTQMGQEVILRCVPISNHLYFYWYRQILGQKVEFLVSFYNNEISEKSEIFDDQFSVERPDGSNFTLKIRSTKLEDSAMYFCASSETGETFYEQYFGPGTRLTVT.

The V gene is TRBV10-1, the J gene TRBJ2-7; a possible D gene is TRBD2 (5 bases). The germline gives CDR1 WNHNN, CDR2 SYGVQD (reference sequence). V lost 5 bases to trimming and J lost 7 bases, with 30 bases between them. The CDR3 is 18 residues long. DNA of the CDR3: TGCGCCAGCAGTCCGACCACTAGGGCCGACTACCTTATTCTTGAGCAGTACTTC. It translates to CASSPTTRADYLILEQYF.

V and J are TRBV4-1 and TRBJ2-2, with 7 bases identical to TRBD1. The trim removed 4 bases at V and 6 bases at J, leaving 14 bases unmatched. Germline V lookup: CDR1 MGHRA, CDR2 YSYEKL. The CDR3 is made up of 17 amino acids. Here the CDR3 reads CASSPSEGALQAGELFF. DNA for the CDR3: TGCGCCAGCAGCCCGTCTGAGGGGGCATTACAGGCCGGGGAGCTGTTTTTT.

The CDR3 is CASSPQGSGYGNTIYF. The DNA for the CDR3 is TGTGCCAGCAGCCCCCAGGGGTCAGGGTACGGAAACACCATATATTTT. The rearrangement links TRBV3-1 (or the pseudogene TRBV3-2) to TRBJ1-3; the D gene is possibly TRBD1 (6 bases). V was clipped by 4 bases and J by 4 bases, with 17 bases between them. The CDR3 is 16 amino acids. The germline gives CDR1 LGHDT, CDR2 YNNKEL (reference sequence).

The CDR3 nucleotides are TGTGCCAGTAGCGACAGGGGGAGAGAGGGGGCCAACGTCCTGACTTTC. It codes for CASSDRGREGANVLTF. This rearrangement joins TRBV19 to TRBJ2-6; 9 positions match TRBD1. CDR3 size: 16 residues. V shed 6 bases and J 4 bases; nucleotides not matched to a gene: 7. Germline V gene sequence: CDR1 LNHDA, CDR2 SQIVND (reference sequence).

The chain employs TRBV7-3 and TRBJ2-5; a weak D match, TRBD2 (6 bases). The CDR3 length is 15 residues. CDR1 is SGHTA, CDR2 FQGTGA, per germline. Trimming pared 5 bases from V and 4 bases from J, leaving 17 bases between. CDR3 residues: CASSPGGADRETQYF. DNA for the CDR3: TGTGCCAGCAGCCCAGGCGGGGCAGATAGAGAGACCCAGTACTTC.

This clone was seen once. The chain combines TRBV5-1 with TRBJ2-2; a weak D match, TRBD2 (6 bases). Trimming pared 4 bases from V and 6 bases from J, leaving 13 bases between. Germline loops: CDR1 SGHRS, CDR2 YFSETQ. The CDR3 spans 14 residues. CDR3 in amino acids: CASSHTEGPGELFF. The CDR3 coding sequence is TGCGCCAGCAGCCATACGGAGGGCCCCGGGGAGCTGTTTTTT.

The V gene is TRBV3-1 (or the pseudogene TRBV3-2), the J gene TRBJ1-2, with unresolved D. V dropped 1 base and J dropped 4 bases, with 7 bases sitting between them. This CDR3 contains 13 residues. From germline, CDR1 is LGHDT and CDR2 YNNKEL (reference sequence). CDR3 DNA sequence: TGTGCCAGCAGCCAAGCCAGATCCTATGGCTACACCTTC. Residues: CASSQARSYGYTF.

The table lists this clone with a few counts. The chain joins TRBV25-1 to TRBJ1-6, with 7 bases identical to TRBD1. Germline V CDR1 and CDR2: MGHDK, SYGVNS. CDR3 size: 17 residues. V shed 4 bases, J shed 4 bases, and the junction held 10 bases outside the gene matches. CDR3 sequence (DNA): TGTGCCAGCAGTGGGACAGGAGATGATTATTATAATTCACCCCTCCACTTT. As protein: CASSGTGDDYYNSPLHF. Looking up the rest from reference TRBV25-1 and TRBJ1-6 gives the full variable domain: EADIYQTPRYLVIGTGKKITLECSQTMGHDKMYWYQQDPGMELHLIHYSYGVNSTEKGDLSSESTVSRIRTEHFPLTLESARPSHTSQYLCASSGTGDDYYNSPLHFGNGTRLTVT.

The chain uses TRBV21-1 and TRBJ2-7; the table's D call, TRBD1, was not checked against the DNA. TRBV21-1 constitutes a pseudogene. The CDR3 extends over 11 amino acids. DNA for the CDR3: TGTGCCAGCAGCAAGGTTTCCAGGGGTTTTTTC. Translation gives CASSKVSRGFF.

The V call is TRBV5-8, the J call TRBJ1-2; D might be TRBD1 (5 bases). The CDR3 has 15 residues. Germline V gene data show CDR1 as SGHTS and CDR2 as YDEGEE. Trimming shortened V by 1 base and J by 2 bases, and 12 bases separated the two germline ends. CDR3 DNA: TGTGCCAGCAGCTTGCCCAGGGAAAAGAACTATGGCTACACCTTC. Translating it yields CASSLPREKNYGYTF. Supplemented by reference TRBV5-8 and TRBJ1-2, the full variable domain reads EAGVTQSPTHLIKTRGQQATLRCSPISGHTSVYWYQQALGLGLQFLLWYDEGEERNRGNFPPRFSGRQFPNYSSELNVNALELEDSALYLCASSLPREKNYGYTFGSGTRLTVV.

The chain carries TRBV12-3 or TRBV12-4 and TRBJ1-1; D not resolved. Trimming removed 2 bases from V and 3 bases from J, with 7 bases in between. The CDR3 runs to 13 residues. CDR3 coding DNA: TGTGCCAGCAGTTTACAGGAGGACACTGAAGCTTTCTTT. Protein sequence: CASSLQEDTEAFF.

The genes are TRBV4-3 and TRBJ1-6; D possibly corresponds to TRBD1 (6 bases). Trimming removed 3 bases from V and 7 bases from J, with 22 bases in between. Germline CDR1 and CDR2: LGHNA and YSLEER. The CDR3 covers 18 residues. CDR3 in amino acids: CASSHRMSGGLANSPLHF. The DNA of the CDR3 is TGCGCCAGCAGCCACCGAATGTCGGGGGGGCTGGCGAATTCACCCCTCCACTTT.

The chain uses TRBV10-2 and TRBJ2-2; D is undetermined. The V gene's germline CDR1 is WSHSY and CDR2 SAAADI. Trimming shortened V by 6 bases and J by 4 bases, and 6 bases separated the two germline ends. The CDR3 is 12 residues long. Written as DNA, the CDR3 is TGCGCCAGCAGCGACTCCACCGGGGAGCTGTTTTTT. This encodes CASSDSTGELFF.

This chain connects TRBV27 to TRBJ1-6; maybe TRBD1 (6 bases). The V and J ends lost 8 bases and 8 bases respectively, with 16 bases between them. The CDR3 consists of 14 residues. CDR1 is MNHEY and CDR2 is SMNVEV in the germline V gene (reference sequence). DNA of the CDR3: TGTGCCAGCGGAGCGGGGGGGGGCCATTCACCCCTCCACTTT. It encodes CASGAGGGHSPLHF.

The sample holds many counts of this clone. The chain uses TRBV5-1 and TRBJ1-2; 11 positions agree with TRBD1. V trimming: 1 base; J trimming: 6 bases; junction bases outside the gene matches: 8. Germline-derived CDR1 and CDR2 are SGHRS and YFSETQ. The CDR3 covers 16 residues. As DNA, the CDR3 is TGCGCCAGCAGCTTGATTCCGGGACAGGGGGAGGATGGCTACACCTTC. Protein product: CASSLIPGQGEDGYTF. Based on the CDR3 plus reference TRBV5-1 and TRBJ1-2, the full variable domain is KAGVTQTPRYLIKTRGQQVTLSCSPISGHRSVSWYQQTPGQGLQFLFEYFSETQRNKGNFPGRFSGRQFSNSRSEMNVSTLELGDSALYLCASSLIPGQGEDGYTFGSGTRLTVV.

V and J are TRBV6-6 and TRBJ1-5, with 7 bases identical to TRBD1. Trimming at V came to 6 bases and at J to 0 bases, leaving 8 bases not matched to a gene. This CDR3 comprises 16 residues. CDR1 is MNHNY and CDR2 is SVGAGI in the germline V gene (reference sequence). In nucleotides, the CDR3 is TGTGCCAGCAGGTCCGACAGGGAATATAGCAATCAGCCCCAGCATTTT. Its translation is CASRSDREYSNQPQHF.